This T cell receptor (beta chain) comes out of a study of breast tumors, draining lymph nodes, adjacent tissues. Remarks on this clonotype: The antigen remains unidentified.

Study-wide points: Tumor T cell lymph node origin was a supported hypothesis, not proven.

The CDR3 spans 13 residues. The germline V gene encodes CDR1 ENHRY and CDR2 SYGVKD. Trimming shortened V by 6 bases and J by 10 bases, and 17 bases separated the two germline ends. TCRdb re-analysed the multiplex PCR reads in MiXCR, keeping a single row per CDR3 protein. The sample records about 150,000 distinct CDR3 sequences, 20% to 25% being singletons. Breast cancer patients provided tissue from their axillary draining lymph nodes. Sample: axillary lymph node tissue. The receptor comes from a female donor with breast cancer. Some clones in this sample may be carry-over from other donors' samples. J is TRBJ2-3 and V is TRBV10-3; no reliable D call. The CDR3 nucleotides read TGTGCCATCAGAGAAACAATAGTGGATGCGCAGTATTTT. It yields the protein CAIRETIVDAQYF.